Sequencing of this T cell receptor (beta chain) was carried out in a study of CXCR3-negative and CXCR3-positive naive CD8 T cells. Study overall: Sequencing gave about 150 million TRB reads overall, about 1.5 +/- 0.3 million per library.

The study made its TRB cDNA libraries by 5' RACE, adding UMI labels. Reanalyzing the 5' RACE reads, TCRdb keeps one entry per CDR3 protein, without DNA. Found here are 85,000 to 120,000 distinct CDR3 sequences; the top ten clones hold approximately 0.37%. The CD45RO-CCR7+CD27+CD95- phenotype denoted naive CD8+ T cells. For this clonotype: Its antigen remains unidentified.

Study conclusions and caveats: Partial loss of CXCR3 expression followed cryopreservation; most assays used fresh PBMCs. A higher hydrophobicity marked the TRB CDR3s of CXCR3-positive naive cells versus CXCR3-negative naive cells.

Germline V gene sequence: CDR1 MNHEY, CDR2 SMNVEV (reference sequence). CDR3 length equals 16 residues. Source material: naive CXCR3+ CD8+ T cells from blood. Documented subset: CD45RO-CCR7+CD27+CD95- naive CD8+ T cells expressing CXCR3 (TNR3+). The J gene is TRBJ2-1, the V gene TRBV27; TCRdb returns TRBD1, unconfirmable since there is no DNA. This clonotype was sampled from a human donor in good health. Some clones in this sample may be carry-over from other donors' samples. CDR3 sequence: CASSPDLDRVANEQFF.